This T cell receptor beta chain emerged from a study of T cells in Graves' hyperthyroidism and ophthalmopathy. Study-level results: Model-based prediction identified ophthalmopathy a median roughly 5.9 months prior to its onset.

The germline V gene encodes CDR1 KGHSH and CDR2 LQKENI. The V gene lost 4 bases and the J gene lost 0 bases, with 10 bases spanning the gap. This CDR3 comprises 15 residues. Amplified TCR beta CDR3 regions derived from RNA transcripts. The TCR CDR3 was amplified in a first-round RT-PCR using the HTBI primer set. One entry per CDR3 protein results from TCRdb running MiXCR on the multiplex PCR reads. The repertoire has approximately 400,000 distinct CDR3 sequences, around an eighth of them found once; the top ten carry roughly 20%. Ten or more counts support this clonotype. Its target is unknown. Diagnostic assessment was based on clinical symptoms, serum thyroxine and TRAb, thyroid ultrasound and orbital computed tomography.

Sequencing was carried out using blood. This clonotype was obtained from a man aged 25 to 40 with Graves' hyperthyroidism that later progressed to Graves' ophthalmopathy. The chain uses TRBV18 and TRBJ2-1; the D gene is possibly TRBD1 (6 bases). The CDR3 protein is CASSLQGGSYNEQFF. The CDR3, as DNA: TGTGCCAGCTCACTACAGGGTGGCTCCTACAATGAGCAGTTCTTC.